This T cell receptor (beta chain) originates from a study of blood T cell repertoires in COVID-19. CDR1 is MDHEN and CDR2 is SYDVKM in the germline V gene. V shed 6 bases, J shed 4 bases, and the junction held 10 bases outside the gene matches. This CDR3 contains 17 residues. The protocol was immunoSEQ multiplex PCR, while the TCRdb copy is restricted to in-frame clones and leaves out a portion. The data hold approximately 190,000 clones, with around 83% observed a single time. The V call is TRBV28, the J call TRBJ2-1; 12 nucleotides agree with TRBD2. What was sequenced was peripheral blood. The sequence derives from a woman aged 40 to 49 with acute or convalescent COVID-19. This chain's CDR3 is CASSHRGTSGLYNEQFF. CDR3 bases: TGTGCCAGCAGCCACCGAGGGACTAGCGGGCTATACAATGAGCAGTTCTTC.